This note documents a single TCR beta chain sequence. This clone's antigen is unknown. The record has no base qualities; no much larger clone is one base away. The cohort comprised around 700 healthy bone marrow donors. All cohort members were sampled while nominally healthy, although unrecorded immune exposures were likely present. The donor was CMV seropositive and was included in the group of 270 or so seropositive cohort members. Every donor gave a peripheral blood sample, and the peripheral blood mononuclear cells from that sample were used for TCR beta sequencing. Genomic DNA extraction from the blood cell samples was performed with the Qiagen DNeasy Blood Extraction Kit. These data originate in a study of cytomegalovirus exposure and HLA in healthy donors (dated by TCRdb to between 2016 and 2019). About the full investigation: An earlier analysis of several hundred of the donors reported roughly 300 Gb of sequence data and 95 million to 130 million unique TCR beta sequences obtained from around 180 million T cells. In a later analysis, previously published TCR beta repertoires from about 640 donors were re-analyzed and high-resolution HLA genotyping was added so that TCR occurrence patterns could be studied. Approximately 300 gigabases of sequencing data and 78 million or so unique TCR sequences were included in an early release covering 550 to 650 HLA-typed donors. The aim of the study was to test whether cataloging public T cell receptors could identify signatures of past pathogen exposure. Both class I and class II loci were covered by HLA typing, at four-digit resolution. To decide whether each TCR beta V gene segment behaved as functional or pseudogenic, an earlier analysis of some 600 of the donors relied on high-throughput TCR beta sequencing. Among some 400 genotyped donors of the cohort, an average of about 220,000 unique TCR beta nucleotide sequences was sequenced per donor, of which 15% to 20% were non-productive. The study combined high-throughput TCR immunosequencing, statistical association of individual TCRs with disease status, and machine learning to predict cytomegalovirus infection status. Roughly 5 DR-DQ haplotypes were treated as single units for association and clustering because of strong linkage in the cohort. The T cell repertoires of several hundred subjects were profiled by immunosequencing and related to cytomegalovirus serostatus. Every discovery cohort repertoire had been produced on one sequencing platform. Genome-wide SNP genotypes for about three fifths of the roughly 670 donors were used in a later genetic analysis, which treated that subset as a discovery cohort. A separate validation cohort of over a hundred different subjects was used in addition to the roughly 700-subject first cohort. Of the approximately 400 genotyped donors, roughly 85% fell in the genetic ancestry cluster associated with self-reported Caucasian donors. Donor age, sex, ethnicity and CMV serostatus were collected together with the repertoire data. The number of donors typed differed by locus, with about 629-630 for A, B, C, DRB1 and DQB1, about 500 for DQA1, 600 to 610 for DPA1, and over 400 for DPB1. Rather than drawing on any new phenotypic data, the later analysis identified candidate immune exposures from TCR beta sequences and the way those sequences occurred across donors.

What the work shows at the level of the full study, not this receptor alone: Linkage disequilibrium might explain the correlated functional status among segregating V segments, but an unknown experimental factor could not be excluded. V-gene and J-gene trimming of TCR beta chains was associated with a missense DCLRE1C variant in a later genetic analysis, and the association was replicated in an independent cohort. When HLA alleles, especially DR and DQ, strongly co-occurred, TCR associations were difficult to assign to individual alleles. In vitro tests confirmed that a few of the cytomegalovirus-associated TCR beta chains recognize cytomegalovirus antigens. An earlier analysis of around 500 of the donors showed that most TCR beta V segments appeared in productive rearrangements either about 90% or about 30% of the time, which broadly matched IMGT annotations. Roughly uniform sequencing depth across donors was assumed in presence/absence analyses, although this assumption may not hold. Some IMGT-functional V segments, including TRBV6-2 and TRBV6-3, could not be told apart with the 87-base-pair reads, so those segments were excluded. A cluster of highly shared sequence variants was judged likely to represent a technical artifact of the sequencing pipeline. In a later analysis, TCR association rates were found to vary across HLA loci, with the most associated TCRs seen for DRB1 alleles and the fewest for HLA-C alleles. Compared with the roughly 720-donor mean, donors in an Asian-associated ancestry cluster had fewer N-insertions in productive TCRs, according to a later genetic analysis. A later analysis reported that several top co-occurrence clusters appeared linked to parvovirus B19, influenza, CMV and Epstein-Barr virus. A further reported finding was that TCR beta sequences accurately predicted the HLA-A and HLA-B alleles for most subjects in the first cohort. According to a later analysis, most CMV-associated TCR beta chains appeared to be HLA-restricted, and the HLA associations seemed to be driven largely by CMV exposure. The only immune exposure information available for the cohort was CMV serostatus. It was suggested by the authors that the approach could potentially be generalized to other disease states and immunological phenotypes. A later analysis found that HLA-associated TCR beta chains were more clonally expanded and had lower generation probabilities than equally common non-associated chains. This cohort had only TCR beta chains sequenced, and the lack of alpha or paired-chain data limited which features could be detected. In both the original and validation cohorts, the classifier was reported to diagnose cytomegalovirus status with high specificity and sensitivity. In the study, approximately 160 TCR beta chains were listed as associated with cytomegalovirus. At a false discovery rate of 0.05, a later analysis linked roughly 17,000 TCR beta sequences to specific HLA alleles. While some public TCRs were present in many individuals, most TCR sequences turned up only very rarely across donors. Because HLA typing was unavailable for some donors at each locus, only the typed subset was used in association tests. Because counts were too low, around 18 rarely observed V segments, including chromosome 9 orphons, were left out of the earlier analysis of 587 of the donors.

V loses 6 bases of germline sequence and J loses 3 bases, and the interval between the two ends is 17 bases. In the germline V gene, CDR1 corresponds to SNHLY and CDR2 to FYNNEI. The CDR3 contains 15 residues, cysteine and phenylalanine counted. The CDR3 DNA has 45 bases and is translated from base 1. The method behind the library was the immunoSEQ multiplex PCR assay. For the multiplex PCR, a mixture combining 60 forward primers for TCR Vbeta segments and 13 reverse primers for TCR Jbeta segments was used. A multiplex PCR assay on genomic DNA amplified the CDR3 region of rearranged TCR beta genes. The amplified TCR beta libraries were sequenced on the Illumina HiSeq System as 87-base-pair reads. As for the original processing: A later analysis counted about 76 million unique TCR beta chains across the 550 to 700 repertoires, and approximately 11 million of these chains were shared by at least two donors. Raw reads were error-corrected and collapsed into unique sequences with a nearest-neighbor algorithm that merged closely related sequences to remove PCR and sequencing errors. V, D and J gene segments were assigned by aligning CDR3 sequences to IMGT reference sequences. For a sequence to be retained, a match of at least six nucleotides was required to both a V gene segment and a J gene segment. A rearrangement counted as productive if the CDR3 had no stop codons and remained in frame with V and J, and every other rearrangement counted as non-productive. Following IMGT convention, CDR3 was defined as the stretch from the second conserved V-encoded cysteine up to the conserved J-encoded phenylalanine. The earlier analysis of 587 of the donors excluded sequences that lacked an unambiguous match to a single V gene segment. In an earlier analysis of some 590 of the donors, V segments were called functional above 56.7% productive rearrangements and were called segregating when the between-donor standard deviation exceeded 5%. To diagnose cytomegalovirus status from the catalog of TCR beta chain sequences, a statistical classification framework was built. In a later analysis, TCR nucleotide sequences were compared against IMGT/GENE-DB human TR gene sequences so that V and J genes could be assigned. A later analysis assigned CDR3 sequences and most-parsimonious VDJ recombination scenarios with the TCRdist pipeline. In a later analysis, every TCR beta chain was defined by the combination of its CDR3 amino acid sequence and its V-gene family, and reads without a unique V-gene family were dropped. In a later analysis, 500 to 650 highly shared, low-generation-probability nucleotide sequences were removed to address suspected cross-contamination and a sequencing artifact. In a later analysis, a clonal expansion index was calculated for each public chain from normalized within-repertoire ranks of inferred template counts. In a later analysis, generation probabilities were computed with a VDJ recombination model fitted to out-of-frame rearrangements, and the resulting probabilities were checked against IGoR. A later analysis scored TCR-TCR, TCR-HLA and TCR-CMV co-occurrence with hypergeometric tests, applying a repertoire-size bias correction to TCR pairs. A later analysis estimated false discovery rates by permuting HLA or CMV assignments 20 times. A later analysis grouped co-occurring TCRs with DBSCAN, adding TCRdist sequence similarity when clustering within HLA-allele-positive subsets. For co-occurrence clustering, repertoires with fewer than 30,000 or more than 120,000 public chains were excluded, along with roughly 5 repertoires with anomalous nucleotide sharing. The immuneACCESS repertoire file appears here via TCRdb, limited to in-frame rearrangements. These files lack a portion of the clones; in checked studies, under half of the deficit traces to unresolved V genes, and the cause of the others is not known. V and J calls and clone size come straight from that table; D and trimming were deduced from the DNA. For this sample there are some 150,000 clones; around 78% appear just once. Around 1.9% of the sample is held by the ten biggest clonotypes.

This receptor was taken from a woman in her 30s in good health and CMV-seropositive. This chain joins TRBV2 to TRBJ1-1; a tentative D call is TRBD1 (6 bases match). Specimen: PBMCs. The base sequence is TGTGCCAGCAGGATTAGGGGGGGCGCTGACACTGAAGCTTTCTTT. This sequence encodes CASRIRGGADTEAFF.